This T cell receptor beta chain appears in the sequencing data of a study of monozygotic twins with inflammatory bowel disease. Study-level points and caveats: Diversity of TCRbeta measured by inverse Simpson was lower in IBD patients than in healthy co-twins.

Germline V gene lookup returns CDR1 LGHNA and CDR2 YSLEER. The CDR3 runs to 15 residues. Donors each gave approximately 2.5 ml of blood. Of note for this clonotype: The target antigen is unknown.

The template-switching step introduced UMIs that carried a 6-nucleotide sample barcode. Each CDR3 protein gets one entry in TCRdb, which reprocessed the 5' RACE reads and gives no DNA. The sample table sets out about 300,000 distinct CDR3 sequences. The sequenced sample consisted of blood. The chain employs TRBV4-3 and TRBJ2-7; TCRdb selects TRBD1, and the lack of DNA leaves this call unchecked. The sequence was obtained from a human donor with ulcerative colitis or Crohn's disease, or a healthy co-twin of an affected twin (not recorded which). CDR3 residues: CASSQDGTGGNEQYF.